The next 30 T cell receptor beta chains were all read from a single sample in a study of cytomegalovirus exposure and HLA in healthy donors. Both 60 Vbeta primers and 13 Jbeta primers went into the PCR. Repertoires were generated with immunoSEQ multiplex PCR, while TCRdb's copy carries only in-frame clones and drops some. The profile shows 90,000 to 150,000 clones, nearly 65% of them singletons. Sequenced material: PBMCs. The source of these receptors is a man between 35 and 55 years old in good health and CMV-seropositive.

This clone turned up a few times. The J gene is TRBJ2-5, the V gene TRBV9; weak D call: TRBD1 (6 bases). Trimming stripped 4 bases from V and 1 base from J, with 8 bases between. Germline-derived CDR1 and CDR2 are SGDLS and YYNGEE. The CDR3 loop spans 13 amino acids. The CDR3 sequence is CASSRDTQETQYF. In DNA, the CDR3 is TGTGCCAGCAGCCGGGACACCCAAGAGACCCAGTACTTC.

The chain has TRBV19 and TRBJ1-2; 7 bases agree with TRBD1. Germline V gene sequence: CDR1 LNHDA, CDR2 SQIVND (reference sequence). CDR3 size: 13 residues. V gave up 6 bases and J gave up 3 bases; unmatched junction bases: 4. DNA of the CDR3: TGTGCCAGTAGGGGACAGCCTCACTATGGCTACACCTTC. Its protein product is CASRGQPHYGYTF.

The rearrangement links TRBV4-2 to TRBJ2-1; 11 bases align to TRBD2. The CDR3 sequence is 17 residues long. Per germline, CDR1 LGHNA and CDR2 YNFKEQ. J lost 9 bases, V lost 4 bases, and 14 bases had no gene match. The DNA for the CDR3 is TGTGCCAGCAGCCTCGAGATCGATAGCGGGGGGGAGAGTGAGCAGTTCTTC. Its protein is CASSLEIDSGGESEQFF.

The rearrangement links TRBV30 to TRBJ1-1; D is unclear. The V gene lost 0 bases and the J gene lost 6 bases, with 11 bases spanning the gap. The CDR3 has 13 amino acids. The germline V gene has CDR1 GTSNPN and CDR2 SVGIG (reference sequence). CDR3 loop: CAWSVTEIAEAFF. CDR3 DNA: TGTGCCTGGAGTGTCACAGAAATAGCTGAAGCTTTCTTT.

The chain uses TRBV7-8 and TRBJ1-2; no clear D gene. Trimming pared 5 bases from V and 8 bases from J, leaving 15 bases between. From germline, CDR1 is SGHVS and CDR2 FQNEAQ. This CDR3 spans 13 amino acids. CDR3 in amino acids: CASSPTSLAGYTF. The CDR3 nucleotides read TGTGCCAGCAGCCCCACCTCCCTGGCAGGCTACACCTTC.

In this sample, this clone turned up a few times. CDR3 DNA: TGCGCCAGCAGCCACTCCAGTGGGCTAGCGGGGGAGAGTGGAGAGACCCAGTACTTC. Protein sequence: CASSHSSGLAGESGETQYF. This chain connects TRBV4-1 to TRBJ2-5, with TRBD2 matching 10 bases. Germline CDR1 reads MGHRA; CDR2 reads YSYEKL. CDR3 length: 19 residues. J gave up 4 bases and V 3 bases, and 17 bases lay outside the gene matches.

This chain links TRBV27 with TRBJ2-1, with 7 bases aligning to TRBD2. Germline-derived CDR1 and CDR2 are MNHEY and SMNVEV (reference sequence). V lost 5 bases and J lost 0; bases outside the gene matches: 7. The CDR3 is 16 amino acids. The CDR3 protein is CASSGPGLPSYNEQFF. The CDR3 DNA reads TGTGCCAGCAGTGGGCCGGGACTACCCTCCTACAATGAGCAGTTCTTC.

V is TRBV7-2 and J is TRBJ1-5; TRBD1 matches 9 bases. CDR1 and CDR2 (germline): SGHTA, FQGNSA. V was clipped by 3 bases and J by 7 bases; unmatched bases: 7. The CDR3 runs to 15 residues. CDR3 coding DNA: TGTGCCAGCAGCTTCGGACAGGGGCAGAGGCAGCCCCAGCATTTT. This codes for CASSFGQGQRQPQHF.

The chain links TRBV19 to TRBJ1-1, with D perhaps TRBD1 (5 bases). The V gene lost 5 bases and the J gene lost 4 bases, with 11 bases spanning the gap. This CDR3 is built from 13 residues. In germline, CDR1 is LNHDA, CDR2 SQIVND (reference sequence). The CDR3, as DNA: TGTGCCAGTAGTGAACAGGAAGGCACTGAAGCTTTCTTT. It codes for CASSEQEGTEAFF. The full variable domain, with the rest looked up from reference TRBV19 and TRBJ1-1, is DGGITQSPKYLFRKEGQNVTLSCEQNLNHDAMYWYRQDPGQGLRLIYYSQIVNDFQKGDIAEGYSVSREKKESFPLTVTSAQKNPTAFYLCASSEQEGTEAFFGQGTRLTVV.

Only a few counts were recorded for this clone. The J gene is TRBJ2-1, the V gene TRBV5-6; D gene uncertain. V lost 4 bases, J lost 4 bases, and 18 bases lay in between. The V gene's germline CDR1 is SGHDT and CDR2 YYEEEE. The CDR3 spans 16 residues. The DNA of the CDR3 is TGTGCCAGCAGCCCCCTCGACAATGCAGGTTACAATGAGCAGTTCTTC. As protein: CASSPLDNAGYNEQFF.

V usage is TRBV6-5 and J usage is TRBJ1-3; 7 nucleotides agree with TRBD1. The germline V gene encodes CDR1 MNHEY and CDR2 SVGAGI. Trimming at V came to 4 bases and at J to 2 bases, leaving 5 bases not matched to a gene. The CDR3 covers 15 residues. The CDR3 DNA reads as TGTGCCAGCAGTTTATCCCAGGGGGCTGGAAACACCATATATTTT. It yields the protein CASSLSQGAGNTIYF.

The chain has TRBV9 and TRBJ2-5; 11 nucleotides line up with TRBD1. The CDR3 runs 17 residues. V lost 0 bases, J lost 4 bases, and 8 bases stayed unmatched. Germline loops: CDR1 SGDLS, CDR2 YYNGEE. The CDR3 bases are TGTGCCAGCAGCGTAGAGGGGGGACAGGGGGTAGGAGAGACCCAGTACTTC. It specifies CASSVEGGQGVGETQYF.

The rearrangement links TRBV7-9 to TRBJ1-1, with no clear D. CDR1 is SEHNR, CDR2 FQNEAQ, per germline (reference sequence). The germline V and J ends were trimmed by 5 bases and 4 bases, with 14 bases remaining between them. The CDR3 length is 14 residues. The CDR3 region is CASSRGFLATEAFF. For the CDR3, the DNA is TGTGCCAGCAGCAGAGGGTTTCTAGCCACTGAAGCTTTCTTT.

The rearrangement uses TRBV30 and TRBJ2-7; the match to TRBD1 covers 7 bases. The CDR3 sequence is 16 residues long. V was clipped by 1 base and J by 3 bases; unmatched bases: 12. In germline, CDR1 is GTSNPN, CDR2 SVGIG (reference sequence). Here the CDR3 DNA reads TGTGCCTGGAGTGGGGACGGGACAGCCTCGTTCTACGAGCAGTACTTC. It codes for CAWSGDGTASFYEQYF. Full variable domain (remainder filled in from reference TRBV30 and TRBJ2-7): SQTIHQWPATLVQPVGSPLSLECTVEGTSNPNLYWYRQAAGRGLQLLFYSVGIGQISSEVPQNLSASRPQDRQFILSSKKLLLSDSGFYLCAWSGDGTASFYEQYFGPGTRLTVT.

The chain couples TRBV29-1 to TRBJ2-5; 9 positions agree with TRBD1. The end of the DNA fits TRBJ2-7 better, so the J call may be wrong. CDR1 SQVTM and CDR2 ANQGSEA come from the germline V gene. The CDR3 sequence is 12 residues long. The CDR3 nucleotides are TGCAGCGTTGAGGGGACAGGGCTCGAGCAGTACTTC. It yields the protein CSVEGTGLEQYF.

The chain carries TRBV10-2 and TRBJ2-3; TRBD2 agrees at 8 bases. CDR1 is WSHSY and CDR2 is SAAADI in the germline V gene. This CDR3 contains 16 residues. With 4 bases clipped from V and 0 bases from J, the junction kept 6 bases outside the gene matches. The CDR3 loop reads CASSGTSPTSTDTQYF. The DNA for the CDR3 is TGCGCCAGCAGTGGGACTAGCCCTACTAGCACAGATACGCAGTATTTT.

The chain has TRBV7-9 and TRBJ2-5, with 8 bases that match TRBD2. V was clipped by 5 bases and J by 4 bases; unmatched bases: 6. In germline, CDR1 is SEHNR, CDR2 FQNEAQ (reference sequence). This CDR3 has 14 residues. The DNA for the CDR3 is TGTGCCAGCAGCACATCGGGGGGGGCAGAGACCCAGTACTTC. Amino acids: CASSTSGGAETQYF.

The chain has TRBV29-1 and TRBJ2-5, with TRBD1 identical over 10 bases. Germline values: CDR1 SQVTM, CDR2 ANQGSEA. The CDR3 extends over 15 amino acids. The V and J ends lost 3 bases and 3 bases, in that order; junction bases with no gene match: 7. The CDR3 here is CSVDGGQGGKETQYF. CDR3 nucleotides: TGCAGCGTTGACGGAGGACAGGGGGGCAAAGAGACCCAGTACTTC.

This chain connects TRBV18 to TRBJ2-7, with 9 bases identical to TRBD2. CDR1 is KGHSH and CDR2 is LQKENI in the germline V gene. V lost 0 bases to trimming and J lost 4 bases; unmatched junction nucleotides: 4. The CDR3 runs 15 residues. Written as DNA, the CDR3 is TGTGCCAGCTCACCACCGGGACTAGCTGGATACGAGCAGTACTTC. It specifies CASSPPGLAGYEQYF.

The chain has TRBV6-5 and TRBJ2-3; D is uncertain. The germline V gene encodes CDR1 MNHEY and CDR2 SVGAGI. The CDR3 spans 15 residues. The V gene lost 2 bases and the J gene lost 7 bases, with 16 bases spanning the gap. The CDR3 loop reads CASSYISPVAYTQYF. CDR3 nucleotide sequence: TGTGCCAGCAGTTACATTTCCCCTGTGGCTTATACGCAGTATTTT.

The chain employs TRBV4-3 and TRBJ2-7; D is undetermined. V lost 1 base and J lost 0, with 16 bases in between. From germline, CDR1 is LGHNA and CDR2 YSLEER. This CDR3 comprises 17 residues. The CDR3 DNA is TGCGCCAGCAGCCAAGGATCGTCGGTTTCGAGCTCCTACGAGCAGTACTTC. It codes for CASSQGSSVSSSYEQYF.

The chain uses TRBV6-1 and TRBJ2-5; 11 nucleotides match TRBD1. CDR3 length: 16 amino acids. V shed 4 bases, J shed 2 bases, and the junction held 6 bases outside the gene matches. Per the germline V gene, CDR1 is MNHNS and CDR2 is SASEGT. CDR3 amino acids: CASSGVGQGAQETQYF. The CDR3 coding sequence is TGTGCCAGCAGTGGGGTCGGACAGGGGGCGCAAGAGACCCAGTACTTC.

There are a few counts of this clone. The V and J genes are TRBV28 and TRBJ2-3; TRBD2 matches 8 bases. Germline loops: CDR1 MDHEN, CDR2 SYDVKM. This CDR3 is built from 15 residues. The trim removed 4 bases at V and 6 bases at J, leaving 9 bases unmatched. CDR3 sequence (DNA): TGTGCCAGCAGTTCGCCGACTAGCGCCAAGGATACGCAGTATTTT. It translates to CASSSPTSAKDTQYF.

This sequence joins TRBV5-4 and TRBJ2-5, with a possible D match to TRBD1 (6 bases). This CDR3 has 15 amino acids. Germline V gives CDR1 SGHNT, CDR2 YYREEE (reference sequence). Trimming removed 4 bases from V and 4 bases from J, with 17 bases in between. The CDR3 DNA sequence: TGTGCCAGCAGCAGGACAGTGGAGAGAGGAGAGACCCAGTACTTC. Amino acid sequence: CASSRTVERGETQYF.

The chain joins TRBV29-1 to TRBJ2-2, with 7 positions matching TRBD2. The length of the CDR3 is 13 residues. Germline V gene sequence: CDR1 SQVTM, CDR2 ANQGSEA. V lost 4 bases to trimming and J lost 3 bases; unmatched junction nucleotides: 2. CDR3 residues: CSVVGGDTGELFF. The CDR3 DNA reads as TGCAGCGTTGTGGGGGGGGACACCGGGGAGCTGTTTTTT.

The chain carries TRBV2 and TRBJ2-7; maybe TRBD1 (6 bases). This CDR3 region has 15 residues. CDR1 is SNHLY and CDR2 is FYNNEI in the germline V gene. Trimming stripped 2 bases from V and 0 bases from J, with 11 bases between. CDR3 in DNA: TGTGCCAGCAGTGAACTCGGGACACTCTCCTACGAGCAGTACTTC. It specifies CASSELGTLSYEQYF.

This clone was detected only once. This sequence joins TRBV20-1 and TRBJ2-1; a weak D match, TRBD2 (6 bases). The CDR3 sequence is 11 residues long. Germline V gives CDR1 DFQATT, CDR2 SNEGSKA (reference sequence). V was shortened by 4 bases and J by 5 bases, with 6 bases between the two germline ends. DNA of the CDR3: TGCAGTGCTACGGGGGACAATGAGCAGTTCTTC. It specifies CSATGDNEQFF.

This clone was observed a handful of times. The chain has TRBV2 and TRBJ2-7; a weak D match, TRBD1 (7 bases). This CDR3 comprises 14 residues. Looked up from germline, CDR1 is SNHLY and CDR2 is FYNNEI. Trimming took 3 bases from V and 2 from J, leaving 11 bases between them. As DNA, the CDR3 is TGTGCCAGCAGTGAGCAGGGGGGCCCCTACGAGCAGTACTTC. This translates into CASSEQGGPYEQYF.

The DNA of the CDR3 is TGCGCCAGCAGCCATCAGGTTCGTGGGACAGGTTCTGAAAAACTGTTTTTT. Protein: CASSHQVRGTGSEKLFF. The chain employs TRBV4-1 and TRBJ1-4; 8 positions match TRBD1. CDR1 MGHRA and CDR2 YSYEKL come from the germline V gene. J was trimmed by 7 bases and V by 3 bases; bases with no gene match: 13. CDR3 length: 17 residues.

The CDR3 is CASSLSFRVTISGANVLTF. The CDR3 region has the DNA TGTGCCAGCAGCTTGAGCTTCAGGGTTACAATATCTGGGGCCAACGTCCTGACTTTC. This rearrangement joins TRBV5-6 to TRBJ2-6; the D gene is possibly TRBD1 (5 bases). The CDR3 has 19 amino acids. Trimming removed 1 base at V and 1 base at J, with 18 bases between. Germline loops: CDR1 SGHDT, CDR2 YYEEEE.